This TCR beta chain was observed in a study of OX40 agonist ivuxolimab in advanced cancers. Profiling relied on immunoSEQ multiplex PCR, and the TCRdb table lists in-frame clones only, not all of them. This sample has approximately 86,000 clones; approximately 90% occur once, and the top ten carry 0.25% to 0.35%. The length of the CDR3 is 14 residues. The V and J ends lost 4 bases and 2 bases, in that order; junction bases with no gene match: 3. Germline assignment: CDR1 GTSNPN and CDR2 SVGIG (reference sequence). The origin of this receptor is an adult with an advanced solid tumor such as melanoma, head and neck, liver or kidney cancer. This chain joins TRBV30 and TRBJ1-5; TRBD1 aligns across 9 bases. The specimen comprised CD4+ or CD8+ T cells sorted from blood, sampled in a trial of the OX40 agonist ivuxolimab. CDR3 in DNA: TGTGCCTGGACGGGACAGGGCGGCAATCAGCCCCAGCATTTT. Translated: CAWTGQGGNQPQHF.